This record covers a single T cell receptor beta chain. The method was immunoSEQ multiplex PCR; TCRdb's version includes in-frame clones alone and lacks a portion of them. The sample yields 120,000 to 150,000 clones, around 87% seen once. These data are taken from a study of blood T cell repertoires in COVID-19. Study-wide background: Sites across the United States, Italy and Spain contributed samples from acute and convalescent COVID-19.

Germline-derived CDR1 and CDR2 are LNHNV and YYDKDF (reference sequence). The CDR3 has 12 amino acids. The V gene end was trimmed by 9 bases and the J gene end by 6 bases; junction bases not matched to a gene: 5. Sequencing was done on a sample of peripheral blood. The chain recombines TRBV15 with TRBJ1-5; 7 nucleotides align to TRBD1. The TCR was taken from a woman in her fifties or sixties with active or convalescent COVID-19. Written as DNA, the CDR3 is TGTGCCACAAGAACAGGGGTTCAGCCCCAGCATTTT. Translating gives CATRTGVQPQHF.